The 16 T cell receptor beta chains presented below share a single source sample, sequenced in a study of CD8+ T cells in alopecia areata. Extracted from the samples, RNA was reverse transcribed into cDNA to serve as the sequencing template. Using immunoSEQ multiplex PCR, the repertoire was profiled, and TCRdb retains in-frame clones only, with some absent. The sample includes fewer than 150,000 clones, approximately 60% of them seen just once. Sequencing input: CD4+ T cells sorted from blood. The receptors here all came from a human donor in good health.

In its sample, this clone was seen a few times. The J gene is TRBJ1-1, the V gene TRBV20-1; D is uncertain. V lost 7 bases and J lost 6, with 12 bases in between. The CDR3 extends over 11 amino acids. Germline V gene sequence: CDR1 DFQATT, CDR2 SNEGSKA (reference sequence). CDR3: CSVVSGAEAFF. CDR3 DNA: TGCAGTGTTGTCAGTGGAGCTGAAGCTTTCTTT.

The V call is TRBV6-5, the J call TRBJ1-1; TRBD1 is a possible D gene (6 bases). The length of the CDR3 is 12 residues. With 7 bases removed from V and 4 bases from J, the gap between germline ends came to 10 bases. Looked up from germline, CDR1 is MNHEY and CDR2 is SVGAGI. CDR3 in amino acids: CASIRRGTEAFF. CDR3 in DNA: TGTGCCAGCATCCGCAGGGGCACTGAAGCTTTCTTT.

CDR3 in DNA: TGTGCCGGATCATCGGACGGCACAGATACGCAGTATTTT. It specifies CAGSSDGTDTQYF. This sequence joins TRBV6-6 and TRBJ2-3; D unresolved. This CDR3 region has 13 residues. The V and J ends lost 11 bases and 1 base respectively, with 13 bases between them. The germline V gene has CDR1 MNHNY and CDR2 SVGAGI (reference sequence).

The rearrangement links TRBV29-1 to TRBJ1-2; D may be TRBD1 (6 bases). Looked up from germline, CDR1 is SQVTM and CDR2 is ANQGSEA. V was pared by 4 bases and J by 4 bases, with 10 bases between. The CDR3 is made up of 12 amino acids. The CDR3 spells CSVAEGGYGYTF. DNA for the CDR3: TGCAGCGTTGCGGAGGGGGGCTATGGCTACACCTTC.

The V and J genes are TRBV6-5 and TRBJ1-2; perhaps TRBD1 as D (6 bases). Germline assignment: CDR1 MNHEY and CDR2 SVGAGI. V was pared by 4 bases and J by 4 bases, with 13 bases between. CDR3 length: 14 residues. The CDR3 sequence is CASSSFGQRYGYTF. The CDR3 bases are TGTGCCAGCAGTTCTTTCGGACAGCGCTATGGCTACACCTTC.

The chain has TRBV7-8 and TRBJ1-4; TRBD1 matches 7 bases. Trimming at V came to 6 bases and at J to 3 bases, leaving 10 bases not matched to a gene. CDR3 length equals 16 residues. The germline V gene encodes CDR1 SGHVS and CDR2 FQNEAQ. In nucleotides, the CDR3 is TGTGCCAGCAGGGAGAACGCAGGGGGTTCTAATGAAAAACTGTTTTTT. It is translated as CASRENAGGSNEKLFF. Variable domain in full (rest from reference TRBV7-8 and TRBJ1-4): GAGVSQSPRYKVAKRGQDVALRCDPISGHVSLFWYQQALGQGPEFLTYFQNEAQLDKSGLPSDRFFAERPEGSVSTLKIQRTQQEDSAVYLCASRENAGGSNEKLFFGSGTQLSVL.

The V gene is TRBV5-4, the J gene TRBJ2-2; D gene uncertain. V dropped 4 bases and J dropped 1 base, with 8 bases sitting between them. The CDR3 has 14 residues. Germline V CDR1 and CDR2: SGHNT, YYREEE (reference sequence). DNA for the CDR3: TGTGCCAGCAGCGCCCCCGGGAACACCGGGGAGCTGTTTTTT. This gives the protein CASSAPGNTGELFF.

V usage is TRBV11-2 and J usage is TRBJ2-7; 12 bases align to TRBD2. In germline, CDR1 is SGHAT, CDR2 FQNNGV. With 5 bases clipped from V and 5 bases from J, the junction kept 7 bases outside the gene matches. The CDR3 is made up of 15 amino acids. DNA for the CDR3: TGTGCCAGCAGCCCCTGGACTAGCGGGGTCGACGAGCAGTACTTC. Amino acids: CASSPWTSGVDEQYF.

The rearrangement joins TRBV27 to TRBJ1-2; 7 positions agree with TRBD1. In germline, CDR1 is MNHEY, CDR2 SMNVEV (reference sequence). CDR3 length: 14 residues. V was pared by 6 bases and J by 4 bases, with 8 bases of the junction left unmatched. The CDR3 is CASRAGDSVYGYTF. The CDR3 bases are TGTGCCAGCAGGGCGGGGGACAGCGTCTATGGCTACACCTTC.

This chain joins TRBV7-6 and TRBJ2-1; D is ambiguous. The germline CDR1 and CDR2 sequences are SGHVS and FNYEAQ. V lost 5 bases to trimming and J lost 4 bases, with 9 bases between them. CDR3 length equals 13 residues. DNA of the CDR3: TGTGCCAGCAGCGACGGATCGTACAATGAGCAGTTCTTC. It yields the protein CASSDGSYNEQFF.

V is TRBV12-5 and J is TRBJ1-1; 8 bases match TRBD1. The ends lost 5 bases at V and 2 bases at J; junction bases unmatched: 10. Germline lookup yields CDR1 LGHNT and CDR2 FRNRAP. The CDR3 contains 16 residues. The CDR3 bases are TGTGCTAGTGGTCCGTCGACAGGGGTCCATAACACTGAAGCTTTCTTT. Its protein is CASGPSTGVHNTEAFF.

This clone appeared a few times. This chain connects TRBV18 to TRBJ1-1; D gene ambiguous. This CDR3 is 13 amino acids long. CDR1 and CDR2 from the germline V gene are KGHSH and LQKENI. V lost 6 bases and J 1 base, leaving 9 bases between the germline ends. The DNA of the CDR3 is TGTGCCAGCTCCAAGATTGAGAACACTGAAGCTTTCTTT. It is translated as CASSKIENTEAFF.

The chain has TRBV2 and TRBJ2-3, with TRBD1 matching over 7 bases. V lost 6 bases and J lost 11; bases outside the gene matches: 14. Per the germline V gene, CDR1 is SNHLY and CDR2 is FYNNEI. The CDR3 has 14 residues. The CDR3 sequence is CASSPGTVAAGQYF. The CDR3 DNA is TGTGCCAGCAGCCCCGGGACAGTCGCCGCCGGGCAGTATTTT.

The CDR3 region has the DNA TGTGCCAGCAATGGGCAGGGGGCAGCTGAGCAGTACTTC. This codes for CASNGQGAAEQYF. V is TRBV6-5 and J is TRBJ2-7; 8 bases line up with TRBD1. In germline, CDR1 is MNHEY, CDR2 SVGAGI. The CDR3 is 13 amino acids. V was pared by 7 bases and J by 7 bases, with 9 bases of the junction left unmatched.

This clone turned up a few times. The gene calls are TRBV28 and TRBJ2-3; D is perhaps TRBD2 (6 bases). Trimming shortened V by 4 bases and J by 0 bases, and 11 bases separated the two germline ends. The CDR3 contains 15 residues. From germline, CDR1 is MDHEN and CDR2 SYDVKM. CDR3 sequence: CASSSPGLSTDTQYF. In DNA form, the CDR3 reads TGTGCCAGCAGTTCGCCAGGACTAAGCACAGATACGCAGTATTTT.

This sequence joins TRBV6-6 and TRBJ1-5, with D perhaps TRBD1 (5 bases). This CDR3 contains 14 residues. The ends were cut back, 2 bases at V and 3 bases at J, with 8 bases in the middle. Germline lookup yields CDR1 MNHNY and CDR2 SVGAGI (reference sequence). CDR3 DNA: TGTGCCAGCAGTTACCGAGGGGTCAATCAGCCCCAGCATTTT. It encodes CASSYRGVNQPQHF.